This TCR beta chain was captured by sequencing in a study of post-analysis software for immune sequencing data. Study as a whole: Courses of disease covered relapsing-remitting, secondary progressive and progressive-relapsing multiple sclerosis. General study points: Multiple sclerosis patients showed significantly lower normalized Chao1 diversity than controls did. Four to six TRBV segments were more frequent in patients than controls; TRBV5-6, TRBV5-1 and TRBV20-1 belonged to this group.

This clonotype was found once. What it binds is not known. Germline V CDR1 and CDR2: SEHNR, FQNEAQ (reference sequence). This CDR3 contains 17 residues. With 0 bases removed from V and 1 base from J, the gap between germline ends came to 15 bases. Unique molecular identifiers were carried by the TCR beta cDNA libraries. Each CDR3 protein gets one entry after TCRdb re-called the PCR reads with MiXCR. The sample includes hundreds of thousands of distinct CDR3 sequences, around 60% of them seen just once. The V gene is TRBV7-9, the J gene TRBJ2-5; D perhaps matches TRBD1 (6 bases). The TCR was taken from a girl between 2 and 10 years old with multiple sclerosis. Sequencing was done on a sample of blood. The CDR3 here is CASSLAHSGTTQETQYF. CDR3 DNA sequence: TGTGCCAGCAGCTTAGCACACTCCGGGACAACCCAAGAGACCCAGTACTTC.